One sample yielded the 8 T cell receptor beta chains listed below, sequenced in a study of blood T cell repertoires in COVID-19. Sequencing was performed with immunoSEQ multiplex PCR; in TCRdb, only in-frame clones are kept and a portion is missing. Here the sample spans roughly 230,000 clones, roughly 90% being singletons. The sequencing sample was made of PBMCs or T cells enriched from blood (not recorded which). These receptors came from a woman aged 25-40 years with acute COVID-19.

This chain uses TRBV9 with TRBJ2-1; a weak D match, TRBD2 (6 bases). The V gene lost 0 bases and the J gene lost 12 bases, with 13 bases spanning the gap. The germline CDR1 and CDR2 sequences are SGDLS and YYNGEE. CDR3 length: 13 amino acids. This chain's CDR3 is CASSVEHGGWQFF. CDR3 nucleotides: TGTGCCAGCAGCGTAGAGCACGGGGGATGGCAGTTCTTC.

The CDR3: CASSRSGLADNEQFF. CDR3 coding DNA: TGCGCCAGCAGTCGCTCGGGACTAGCGGACAATGAGCAGTTCTTC. The genes are TRBV4-1 and TRBJ2-1; 11 bases fit TRBD2. Trimming cost V 6 bases and J 5 bases; bases outside gene matches: 6. CDR1 and CDR2 from the germline V gene are MGHRA and YSYEKL. This CDR3 comprises 15 residues.

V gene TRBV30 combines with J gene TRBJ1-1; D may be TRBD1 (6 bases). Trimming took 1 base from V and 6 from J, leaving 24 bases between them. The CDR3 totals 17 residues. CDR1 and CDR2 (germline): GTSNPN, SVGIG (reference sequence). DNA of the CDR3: TGTGCCTGGAGTGGGGCAGGGGTGTTAAGGTTTAACGCTGAAGCTTTCTTT. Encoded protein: CAWSGAGVLRFNAEAFF.

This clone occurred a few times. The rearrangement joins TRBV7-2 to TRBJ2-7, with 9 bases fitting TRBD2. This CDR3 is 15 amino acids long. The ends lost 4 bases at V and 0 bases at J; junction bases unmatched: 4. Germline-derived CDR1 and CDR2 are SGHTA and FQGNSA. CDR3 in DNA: TGTGCCAGCAGCTGGGGGACTAGCCGCTCCTACGAGCAGTACTTC. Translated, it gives CASSWGTSRSYEQYF. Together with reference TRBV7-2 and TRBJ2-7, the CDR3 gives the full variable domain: GAGVSQSPSNKVTEKGKDVELRCDPISGHTALYWYRQSLGQGLEFLIYFQGNSAPDKSGLPSDRFSAERTGGSVSTLTIQRTQQEDSAVYLCASSWGTSRSYEQYFGPGTRLTVT.

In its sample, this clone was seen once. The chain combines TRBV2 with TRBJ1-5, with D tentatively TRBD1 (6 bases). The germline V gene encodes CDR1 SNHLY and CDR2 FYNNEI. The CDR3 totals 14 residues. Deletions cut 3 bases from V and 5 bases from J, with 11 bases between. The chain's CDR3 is CASSEGGGHQPQHF. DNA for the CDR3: TGTGCCAGCAGTGAGGGAGGGGGGCATCAGCCCCAGCATTTT.

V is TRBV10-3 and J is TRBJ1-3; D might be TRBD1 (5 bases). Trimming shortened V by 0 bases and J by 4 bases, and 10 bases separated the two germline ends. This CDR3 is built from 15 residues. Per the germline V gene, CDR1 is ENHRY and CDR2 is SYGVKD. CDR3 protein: CAISESGGSGNTIYF. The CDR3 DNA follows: TGTGCCATCAGTGAGTCGGGGGGATCGGGAAACACCATATATTTT.

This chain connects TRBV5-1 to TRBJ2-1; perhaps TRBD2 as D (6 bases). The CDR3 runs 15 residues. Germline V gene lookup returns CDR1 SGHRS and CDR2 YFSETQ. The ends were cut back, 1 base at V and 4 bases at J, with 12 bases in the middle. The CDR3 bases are TGCGCCAGCAGCTTGATGGCGGGGATATACAATGAGCAGTTCTTC. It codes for CASSLMAGIYNEQFF.

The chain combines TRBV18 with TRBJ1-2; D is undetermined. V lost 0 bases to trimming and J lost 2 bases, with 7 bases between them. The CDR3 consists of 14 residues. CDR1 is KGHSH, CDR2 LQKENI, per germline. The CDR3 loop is CASSPPTPNYGYTF. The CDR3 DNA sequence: TGTGCCAGCTCACCACCGACACCAAACTATGGCTACACCTTC.